This TCR beta chain was profiled in a study of cytomegalovirus exposure and HLA in healthy donors. Findings and limits, study-wide: Sequencing had likely introduced a cluster of highly shared sequence variants as an artifact. What TCR beta sequences reportedly achieved was accurate prediction of HLA-A and HLA-B alleles in most subjects. A reported reduction in N-insertions relative to the 666-donor mean was seen in an Asian-associated ancestry cluster in a later analysis.

This clone was counted only a few times. The antigen remains undetermined. Primers: 60 Vbeta forward and 13 Jbeta reverse. Clones were sequenced by immunoSEQ multiplex PCR, and TCRdb holds only the in-frame ones, with some missing. The table lists 150,000 to 200,000 clones, 70% to 90% of them singletons. V was trimmed by 1 base and J by 1 base, leaving 5 bases between them. This CDR3 contains 14 residues. Germline CDR1 reads LNHDA; CDR2 reads SQIVND (reference sequence). This sequence joins TRBV19 and TRBJ1-3, with D unclear. Material for sequencing was PBMCs. The TCR was taken from a man aged 25 to 40 in good health and CMV-seropositive. CDR3 bases: TGTGCCAGTAGTATAGGTTCGTCTGGAAACACCATATATTTT. Its protein product is CASSIGSSGNTIYF.